Given below is one TCR beta chain in context. Authors' processing steps: Nucleated cell counts were estimated from reference gene primer amplification. Produced via immunoSEQ multiplex PCR; TCRdb's table is partial and in-frame only. V and J calls and clone size are copied from that table; D and trimming were computed from the DNA. The data show hundreds of thousands of clones, roughly 90% seen once. The CDR3 loop spans 14 amino acids. The germline V gene has CDR1 MNHEY and CDR2 SVGAGI. Trimming left V 0 bases short and J 7 bases short, with 10 bases between. This record comes from a study of blood T cell repertoires in COVID-19. Study information: The United States, Italy and Spain were the sources of the acute and convalescent COVID-19 samples. T cells, B-cell-depleted T cells, or PBMCs provided the cDNA or gDNA that served as material.

The specimen sequenced was peripheral blood. The clonotype was recovered from a woman aged 45 to 65 with active or convalescent COVID-19. This sequence joins TRBV6-5 and TRBJ1-5; tentative D call: TRBD1 (5 bases). The CDR3 protein is CASSYSRQGQPQHF. The CDR3 DNA reads TGTGCCAGCAGTTACTCGAGGCAGGGACAGCCCCAGCATTTT.